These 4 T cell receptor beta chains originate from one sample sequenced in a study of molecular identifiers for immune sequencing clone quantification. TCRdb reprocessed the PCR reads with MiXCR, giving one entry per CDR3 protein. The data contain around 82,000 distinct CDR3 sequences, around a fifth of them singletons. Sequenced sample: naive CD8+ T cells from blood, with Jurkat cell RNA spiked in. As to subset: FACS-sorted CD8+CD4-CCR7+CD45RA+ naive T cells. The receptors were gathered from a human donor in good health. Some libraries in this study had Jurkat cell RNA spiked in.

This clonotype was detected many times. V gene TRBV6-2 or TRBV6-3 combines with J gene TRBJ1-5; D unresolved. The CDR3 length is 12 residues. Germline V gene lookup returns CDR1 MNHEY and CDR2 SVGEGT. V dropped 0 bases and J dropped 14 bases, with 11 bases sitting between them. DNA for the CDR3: TGTGCCAGCAGTTACTCGAATACATACAAGCATTTT. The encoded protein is CASSYSNTYKHF.

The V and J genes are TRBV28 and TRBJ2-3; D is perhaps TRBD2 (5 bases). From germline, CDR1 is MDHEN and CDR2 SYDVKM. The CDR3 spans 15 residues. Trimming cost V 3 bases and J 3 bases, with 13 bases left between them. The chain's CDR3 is CASSLEGGDTDTQYF. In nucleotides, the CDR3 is TGTGCCAGCAGTTTGGAAGGAGGAGATACAGATACGCAGTATTTT.

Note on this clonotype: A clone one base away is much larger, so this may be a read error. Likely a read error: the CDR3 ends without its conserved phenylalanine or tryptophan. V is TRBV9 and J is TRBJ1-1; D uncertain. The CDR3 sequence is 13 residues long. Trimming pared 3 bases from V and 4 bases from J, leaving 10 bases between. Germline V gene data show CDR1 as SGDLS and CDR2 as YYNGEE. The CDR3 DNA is TGTGCCAGCAGCGATGGTTGGGGCACTGAAGCTTTCTGT. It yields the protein CASSDGWGTEAFC.

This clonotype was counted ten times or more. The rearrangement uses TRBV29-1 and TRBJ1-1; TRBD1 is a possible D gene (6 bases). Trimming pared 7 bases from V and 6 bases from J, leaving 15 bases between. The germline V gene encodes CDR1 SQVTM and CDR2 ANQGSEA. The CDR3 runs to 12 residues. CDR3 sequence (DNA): TGCAGCGCAGGAAGGGGGGAGGCTGAAGCTTTCTTT. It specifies CSAGRGEAEAFF.